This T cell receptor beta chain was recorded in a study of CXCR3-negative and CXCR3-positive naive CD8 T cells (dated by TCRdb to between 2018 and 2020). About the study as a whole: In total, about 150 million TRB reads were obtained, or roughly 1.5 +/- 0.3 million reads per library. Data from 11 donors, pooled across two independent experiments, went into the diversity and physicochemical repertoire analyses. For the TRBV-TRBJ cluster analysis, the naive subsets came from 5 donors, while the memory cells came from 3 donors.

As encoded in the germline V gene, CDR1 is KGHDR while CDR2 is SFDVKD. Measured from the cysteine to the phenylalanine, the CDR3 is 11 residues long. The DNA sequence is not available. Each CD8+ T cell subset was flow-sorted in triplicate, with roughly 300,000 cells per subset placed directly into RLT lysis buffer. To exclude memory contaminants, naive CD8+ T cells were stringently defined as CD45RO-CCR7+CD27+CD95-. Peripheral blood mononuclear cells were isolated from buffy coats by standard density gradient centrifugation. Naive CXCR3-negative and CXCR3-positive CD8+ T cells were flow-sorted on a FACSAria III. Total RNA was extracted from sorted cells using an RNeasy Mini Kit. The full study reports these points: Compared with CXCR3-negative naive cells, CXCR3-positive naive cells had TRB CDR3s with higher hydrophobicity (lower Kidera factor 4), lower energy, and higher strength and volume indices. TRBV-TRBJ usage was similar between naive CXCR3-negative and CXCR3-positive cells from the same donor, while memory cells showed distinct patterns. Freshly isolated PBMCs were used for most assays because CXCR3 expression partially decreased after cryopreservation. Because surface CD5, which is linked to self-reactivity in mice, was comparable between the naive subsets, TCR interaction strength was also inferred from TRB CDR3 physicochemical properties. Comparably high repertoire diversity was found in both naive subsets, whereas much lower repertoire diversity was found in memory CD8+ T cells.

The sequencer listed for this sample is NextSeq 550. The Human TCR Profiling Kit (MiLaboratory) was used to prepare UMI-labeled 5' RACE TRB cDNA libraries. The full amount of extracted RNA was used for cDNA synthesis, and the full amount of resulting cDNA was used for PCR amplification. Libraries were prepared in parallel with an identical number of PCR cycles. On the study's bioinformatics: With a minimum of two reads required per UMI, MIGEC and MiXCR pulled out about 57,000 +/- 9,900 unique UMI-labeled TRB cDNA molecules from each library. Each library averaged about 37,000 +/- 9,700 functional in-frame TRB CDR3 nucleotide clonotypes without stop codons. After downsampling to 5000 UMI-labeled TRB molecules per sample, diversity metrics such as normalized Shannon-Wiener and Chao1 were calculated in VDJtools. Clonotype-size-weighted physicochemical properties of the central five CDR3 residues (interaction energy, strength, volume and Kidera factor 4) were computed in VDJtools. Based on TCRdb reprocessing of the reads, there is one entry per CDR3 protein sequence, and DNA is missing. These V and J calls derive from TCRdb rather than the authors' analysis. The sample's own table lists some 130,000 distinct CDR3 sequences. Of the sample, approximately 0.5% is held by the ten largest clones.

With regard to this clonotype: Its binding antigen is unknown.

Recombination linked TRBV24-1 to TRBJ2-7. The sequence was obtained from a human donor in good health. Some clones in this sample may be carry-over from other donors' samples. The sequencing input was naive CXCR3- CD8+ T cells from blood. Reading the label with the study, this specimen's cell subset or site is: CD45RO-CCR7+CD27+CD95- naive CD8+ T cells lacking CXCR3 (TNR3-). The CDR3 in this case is CATSDSYEQYF.